Below are 28 T cell receptor beta chains sequenced from a single sample in a study of blood T cells in healthy people across ages. A second PCR of roughly 7 to 11 cycles used a sample-barcoded 5' primer and a J-beta primer mix. TCRdb itself ran the 5' RACE reads through MiXCR, one entry per CDR3 protein. The sample gives more than 550,000 distinct CDR3 sequences, over 20% of which show up once; roughly 22% is in the top ten. Specimen: blood. The receptors come from a man aged 70-80 years in good health.

This clonotype has a handful of counts. This rearrangement joins TRBV20-1 to TRBJ2-7, with D possibly TRBD2 on 7 matching bases. This CDR3 has 13 amino acids. Germline CDR1 is DFQATT and CDR2 is SNEGSKA (reference sequence). Trimming stripped 5 bases from V and 4 bases from J, with 15 bases between. CDR3: CSAREGGEYEQYF. CDR3 nucleotide sequence: TGCAGTGCTCGCGAGGGGGGGGAATACGAGCAGTACTTC.

This clonotype occurred a few times. The gene calls are TRBV20-1 and TRBJ2-1; the match to TRBD1 covers 9 bases. The junction had 6 bases not matched to a gene; V was cut back by 0 bases and J by 3 bases. This CDR3 spans 16 amino acids. CDR1 is DFQATT, CDR2 SNEGSKA, per germline (reference sequence). The CDR3 DNA follows: TGCAGTGCTAGAGATCAGGGACAGGGAGGCTACAATGAGCAGTTCTTC. Its protein is CSARDQGQGGYNEQFF.

In regard to this clonotype: One end of the junction fails to match germline, which may point to a read error. This CDR3 reads CAGSFGASSTDTQYF. CDR3 coding DNA: TGTGCCGGCAGTTTCGGTGCTTCTAGCACAGATACGCAGTATTTT. V is TRBV12-3 or TRBV12-4 and J is TRBJ2-3; D remains unclear. The CDR3 is 15 amino acids.

This clonotype was seen repeatedly, ten times or more. This chain connects TRBV3-1 to TRBJ1-2; D is ambiguous. Looked up from germline, CDR1 is LGHDT and CDR2 is YNNKEL (reference sequence). CDR3 length equals 12 residues. V lost 4 bases, J lost 0 bases, and 3 bases lay in between. In DNA form, the CDR3 reads TGTGCCAGCAGCCGTGCTAACTATGGCTACACCTTC. This translates into CASSRANYGYTF.

This clonotype has just a few counts. The chain has TRBV5-5 and TRBJ1-2; D is undetermined. Germline V CDR1 and CDR2: SGHKS, YYEKEE (reference sequence). V lost 1 base and J lost 2, with 9 bases in between. CDR3 length: 14 amino acids. The CDR3 DNA follows: TGTGCCAGCAGCTTGACCACCTCGAACTATGGCTACACCTTC. Translating it yields CASSLTTSNYGYTF. Full variable domain (remainder filled in from reference TRBV5-5 and TRBJ1-2): DAGVTQSPTHLIKTRGQQVTLRCSPISGHKSVSWYQQVLGQGPQFIFQYYEKEERGRGNFPDRFSARQFPNYSSELNVNALLLGDSALYLCASSLTTSNYGYTFGSGTRLTVV.

This clonotype was observed a handful of times. This chain connects TRBV2 to TRBJ1-4; no definite D call. Germline V gene lookup returns CDR1 SNHLY and CDR2 FYNNEI. With 2 bases removed from V and 0 bases from J, the gap between germline ends came to 10 bases. CDR3 size: 16 residues. DNA for the CDR3: TGTGCCAGCAGTGAACGGCAGCTTCCAACTAATGAAAAACTGTTTTTT. This codes for CASSERQLPTNEKLFF.

This clonotype came up many times. The chain is built from TRBV7-9 and TRBJ1-2; TRBD1 matches at 10 bases. After removal of 3 bases from V and 7 bases from J, the junction contained 8 bases not matched to a gene. Looked up from germline, CDR1 is SEHNR and CDR2 is FQNEAQ (reference sequence). This CDR3 spans 15 amino acids. CDR3 sequence reads: CASSFSGTGDTGYTF. In nucleotides, the CDR3 is TGTGCCAGCAGCTTCTCCGGGACAGGGGACACTGGCTACACCTTC.

In its sample, this clonotype was seen a few times. The chain recombines TRBV20-1 with TRBJ2-7; TRBD1 matches at 10 bases. This CDR3 has 14 amino acids. V shed 2 bases, J shed 5 bases, and the junction held 6 bases outside the gene matches. The germline V gene encodes CDR1 DFQATT and CDR2 SNEGSKA (reference sequence). CDR3: CSARSGQGDDEQYF. CDR3 DNA sequence: TGCAGTGCTAGATCTGGACAGGGGGATGACGAGCAGTACTTC.

The gene calls are TRBV7-9 and TRBJ2-3, with a possible D match to TRBD1 (6 bases). The CDR3 length is 14 residues. Trimming stripped 5 bases from V and 2 bases from J, with 11 bases between. Germline V gene data show CDR1 as SEHNR and CDR2 as FQNEAQ (reference sequence). DNA of the CDR3: TGTGCCAGCAGCGAACAGGGATTCACAGATACGCAGTATTTT. Its translation: CASSEQGFTDTQYF.

This clonotype was detected only a few times. This chain links TRBV6-1 with TRBJ1-2; TRBD1 matches 8 bases. This CDR3 contains 15 residues. V gave up 7 bases and J gave up 2 bases; unmatched junction bases: 9. Germline CDR1 is MNHNS and CDR2 is SASEGT. CDR3 in DNA: TGTGCCAGCACCCGACGGGGACAGGAAAACTATGGCTACACCTTC. Protein sequence: CASTRRGQENYGYTF.

This clonotype was seen a handful of times. The CDR3 DNA sequence: TGTGCCAGCAGCCAAACATTCAGCGGGGGGTCGGAGACCCAGTACTTC. Protein product: CASSQTFSGGSETQYF. The V gene is TRBV7-9, the J gene TRBJ2-5; TRBD2 agrees at 9 bases. This CDR3 has 16 residues. The junction had 12 bases not matched to a gene; V was cut back by 5 bases and J by 5 bases. The germline V gene encodes CDR1 SEHNR and CDR2 FQNEAQ (reference sequence). The full variable domain, its missing parts supplied by reference TRBV7-9 and TRBJ2-5, is DTGVSQNPRHKITKRGQNVTFRCDPISEHNRLYWYRQTLGQGPEFLTYFQNEAQLEKSRLLSDRFSAERPKGSFSTLEIQRTEQGDSAMYLCASSQTFSGGSETQYFGPGTRLLVL.

V and J are TRBV3-1 and TRBJ2-5; 7 nucleotides agree with TRBD1. Germline V lookup: CDR1 LGHDT, CDR2 YNNKEL (reference sequence). With 7 bases clipped from V and 5 bases from J, the junction kept 16 bases outside the gene matches. This CDR3 region has 16 residues. In DNA, the CDR3 is TGTGCCAGCAACAAATTCGCCGGGACAGCACGTGAGACCCAGTACTTC. The encoded protein is CASNKFAGTARETQYF.

The V and J genes are TRBV14 and TRBJ1-1; no definite D call. The CDR3 runs 14 residues. The germline V gene encodes CDR1 SGHDN and CDR2 FVKESK. Trimming took off 4 bases at V and 5 bases at J, with 14 bases between the two ends. CDR3 in DNA: TGTGCCAGCAGCCTACTAGGACGTAAGACTGAAGCTTTCTTT. This gives the protein CASSLLGRKTEAFF. The whole variable domain, remainder taken from reference TRBV14 and TRBJ1-1, is EAGVTQFPSHSVIEKGQTVTLRCDPISGHDNLYWYRRVMGKEIKFLLHFVKESKQDESGMPNNRFLAERTGGTYSTLKVQPAELEDSGVYFCASSLLGRKTEAFFGQGTRLTVV.

The chain links TRBV6-1 to TRBJ2-5; tentatively, D is TRBD2 (5 bases). The V end was cut by 8 bases, the J end by 4 bases, with 14 bases between. Germline V gene sequence: CDR1 MNHNS, CDR2 SASEGT. The CDR3 covers 13 residues. The CDR3 DNA follows: TGTGCCAGCTTTGCCCCCGGGGTAGAGACCCAGTACTTC. Protein: CASFAPGVETQYF.

A word on this clonotype: The conserved phenylalanine or tryptophan is not found at the CDR3 terminus, so this likely reflects a read error. This chain connects TRBV3-1 to TRBJ1-2; maybe TRBD1 (6 bases). V was cut by 3 bases and J by 0 bases, with 14 bases left in between. CDR3 length equals 16 residues. Germline V CDR1 and CDR2: LGHDT, YNNKEL (reference sequence). The CDR3, as DNA: TGTGCCAGCAGCCATCAGGGGATCGGGGCTAACTATGGCTACACCTTA. Protein product: CASSHQGIGANYGYTL.

The sample holds a few counts of this clonotype. The rearrangement uses TRBV19 and TRBJ2-5; 7 positions match TRBD1. Trimming took 4 bases from V and 5 from J; bases not matched to a gene: 4. CDR3 length: 13 residues. Germline values: CDR1 LNHDA, CDR2 SQIVND (reference sequence). DNA for the CDR3: TGTGCCAGTAGTAAGGACAGGTTTGAGACCCAGTACTTC. Its translation is CASSKDRFETQYF.

This chain uses TRBV25-1 with TRBJ2-5; D ambiguous. The J call may be faulty, since TRBJ2-7 better matches the DNA end. The CDR3 is made up of 14 amino acids. The germline gives CDR1 MGHDK, CDR2 SYGVNS. This chain's CDR3 is CASSEYGSTYEQYF. The DNA of the CDR3 is TGTGCCAGCAGTGAATATGGTAGTACCTACGAGCAGTACTTC.

This clonotype was counted many times. The chain combines TRBV12-3 or TRBV12-4 with TRBJ2-3; no clear D. Trimming removed 6 bases from V and 0 bases from J, with 10 bases in between. The CDR3 sequence is 14 residues long. This CDR3 is CASSLSRSTDTQYF. The CDR3 nucleotides read TGTGCCAGCAGCCTCAGTCGGAGCACAGATACGCAGTATTTT.

In this sample, this clonotype turned up a few times. This chain connects TRBV4-1 to TRBJ2-1; TRBD2 matches 10 bases. CDR1 is MGHRA, CDR2 YSYEKL, per germline. There are 18 residues in the CDR3. The junction had 9 bases not matched to a gene; V was cut back by 0 bases and J by 4 bases. CDR3 in DNA: TGCGCCAGCAGCCAAGAAGGGGCTGGACTAGCGGATTACAATGAGCAGTTCTTC. As protein: CASSQEGAGLADYNEQFF.

J is TRBJ2-5 and V is TRBV27; possible D gene TRBD1, 6 bases. Germline V gene lookup returns CDR1 MNHEY and CDR2 SMNVEV (reference sequence). V was clipped by 4 bases and J by 5 bases, with 20 bases between them. The CDR3 has 16 amino acids. CDR3 DNA sequence: TGTGCCAGCAGTTCGAGGGGGTTGATTTCGCGGGAGACCCAGTACTTC. Its protein is CASSSRGLISRETQYF.

This clonotype showed up just a few times. The rearrangement joins TRBV9 to TRBJ2-5, with D possibly being TRBD2 (6 bases). CDR1 is SGDLS and CDR2 is YYNGEE in the germline V gene. This CDR3 spans 14 amino acids. With 3 bases removed from V and 5 bases from J, the gap between germline ends came to 14 bases. The CDR3 is CASSGRNSGETQYF. CDR3 coding DNA: TGTGCCAGCAGCGGGCGTAACAGCGGGGAGACCCAGTACTTC.

The chain recombines TRBV2 with TRBJ2-1; 14 bases align to TRBD2. Germline V gene lookup returns CDR1 SNHLY and CDR2 FYNNEI. V was pared by 8 bases and J by 2 bases, with 5 bases of the junction left unmatched. CDR3 length: 16 residues. As DNA, the CDR3 is TGTGCCAGCGGCAGGACTAGCGGGGGGACCTACAATGAGCAGTTCTTC. Translated: CASGRTSGGTYNEQFF.

This clonotype has just one count. The chain is built from TRBV21-1 and TRBJ2-7. TRBV21-1 is shown as a pseudogene. The CDR3 is 14 residues long. The chain's CDR3 is CASSINRGSYEQYF. CDR3 nucleotides: TGTGCCAGCAGCATTAACAGGGGATCCTACGAGCAGTACTTC.

To note about this clonotype: Possible read error: a much larger clone is one base away. The gene calls are TRBV3-1 and TRBJ2-5; a possible D gene is TRBD2 (6 bases). This CDR3 has 14 residues. The V gene lost 0 bases and the J gene lost 1 base, with 6 bases spanning the gap. CDR1 LGHDT and CDR2 YNNKEL come from the germline V gene (reference sequence). The CDR3 nucleotides are TGTGCCAGCAGCCAAGAGGGGGGCCAAGAGACCCAGTACTTC. As protein: CASSQEGGQETQYF.

This clonotype was recorded a few times. This chain uses TRBV15 with TRBJ1-3, with D uncertain. Deletions cut 1 base from V and 0 bases from J, with 10 bases between. Looked up from germline, CDR1 is LNHNV and CDR2 is YYDKDF (reference sequence). There are 16 residues in the CDR3. CDR3 residues: CATSRGQTSSGNTIYF. The CDR3 DNA reads as TGTGCCACCAGCAGAGGCCAGACCTCCTCTGGAAACACCATATATTTT.

This clonotype was seen more than once but under ten times. The V and J genes are TRBV14 and TRBJ1-5, with a tentative D call TRBD1 (5 bases). Trimming took 0 bases from V and 5 from J, leaving 20 bases between them. This CDR3 spans 18 amino acids. Germline V gene data show CDR1 as SGHDN and CDR2 as FVKESK. CDR3 sequence: CASSQDHVVRERDQPQHF. CDR3 DNA sequence: TGTGCCAGCAGCCAAGATCATGTCGTCAGGGAACGGGATCAGCCCCAGCATTTT. The full variable domain, its missing parts supplied by reference TRBV14 and TRBJ1-5, is EAGVTQFPSHSVIEKGQTVTLRCDPISGHDNLYWYRRVMGKEIKFLLHFVKESKQDESGMPNNRFLAERTGGTYSTLKVQPAELEDSGVYFCASSQDHVVRERDQPQHFGDGTRLSIL.

The V call is TRBV3-1, the J call TRBJ2-7; D is perhaps TRBD2 (5 bases). With 1 base removed from V and 6 bases from J, the gap between germline ends came to 10 bases. The CDR3 has 13 residues. Germline assignment: CDR1 LGHDT and CDR2 YNNKEL (reference sequence). CDR3 coding DNA: TGTGCCAGCAGCCAAGTAGAGGGATCCGAGCAGTACTTC. It translates to CASSQVEGSEQYF.

This chain uses TRBV12-3 or TRBV12-4 with TRBJ2-3; 9 bases align to TRBD2. V was pared by 0 bases and J by 2 bases, with 9 bases of the junction left unmatched. The CDR3 spans 18 residues. The CDR3 loop reads CASSLALGAGGPTDTQYF. CDR3 DNA: TGTGCCAGCAGTTTAGCGCTTGGAGCGGGAGGCCCCACAGATACGCAGTATTTT.